These T cell receptor beta chains were read from a single sample in a study of early T cells in non-severe SARS-CoV-2 infection. TCRdb reprocessed the 5' RACE reads with MiXCR, giving one entry per CDR3 protein. The sample shows fewer than 60,000 distinct CDR3 sequences, around 9.1% of them seen only once. The sample consisted of whole blood. Receptors were obtained from an adult who was a healthcare worker with PCR-confirmed SARS-CoV-2 infection or an uninfected control (not recorded which). Each CDR3 is given with its conserved first and last residue. The order of the fields is D gene, J gene, clone size, V gene, CDR3 length, CDR3 DNA, CDR3 protein. D genes are given only for firm matches. Size tells how often a clone was seen (once, few, many) or the class of an expanded clone, and some rows leave it out.

>-|TRBJ1-6|few|TRBV2|14
TGTGCCAGCAGTCAGGGGAGGCTGGGTTCACCCCTCCACTTT
CASSQGRLGSPLHF
>-|TRBJ1-1|many|TRBV29-1|14
TGCAGCGCTGGGGGTGCGGGGAGATTTGCTGAAGCTTTCTTT
CSAGGAGRFAEAFF
>-|TRBJ2-7|many|TRBV29-1|13
TGCAGCGTTGAATCAGGGGCAGGCTACGAGCAGTACTTC
CSVESGAGYEQYF
>-|TRBJ2-3|many|TRBV24-1|14
TGTGCCACCAGTGGCTCCGGGACGGATGATACGCAGTATTTT
CATSGSGTDDTQYF
>TRBD1|TRBJ2-6|-|TRBV7-9|17
TGTGCCAGCAGCCCGAGGACAGGCTACTCTGGGGCCAACGTCCTGACTTTC
CASSPRTGYSGANVLTF
>-|TRBJ1-5|many|TRBV7-9|15
TGTGCCAGCAGCCCGACAGGAACTGGCAATCAGCCCCAGCATTTT
CASSPTGTGNQPQHF
>-|TRBJ2-1|many|TRBV30|11
TGTGCCTGGAGTGTACTTAATGAGCAGTTCTTC
CAWSVLNEQFF
>-|TRBJ2-1|many|TRBV3-1|15
TGTGCCAGCAGCCAAGACACTGGGGGTTACAATGAGCAGTTCTTC
CASSQDTGGYNEQFF
>-|TRBJ2-1|many|TRBV6-1|14
TGTGCCAGCAGACCTAGTCTCGACTACAATGAGCAGTTCTTC
CASRPSLDYNEQFF
>TRBD2|TRBJ2-3|few|TRBV2|16
TGTGCCAGCACCGGGACTAGCTCTGGAGCAGCAGATACGCAGTATTTT
CASTGTSSGAADTQYF
>TRBD1|TRBJ1-1|many|TRBV5-1|14
TGCGCCAGCAGCGGGGACTCAGGGGGAGGACAAGCTTTCTTT
CASSGDSGGGQAFF
>-|TRBJ2-1|many|TRBV20-1|12
TGCAGTGCGGCAGCCTCCTACAATGAGCAGTTCTTC
CSAAASYNEQFF
>-|TRBJ2-2|many|TRBV5-6|15
TGTGCCAGCAGCTTCGACTCGGGATTCACCGGGGAGCTGTTTTTT
CASSFDSGFTGELFF
>-|TRBJ2-2|few|TRBV29-1|11
TGCAGCGTGCGGAACACCGGGGAGCTGTTTTTT
CSVRNTGELFF
>-|TRBJ1-2|few|TRBV20-1|11
TGCAGTGCAGGGGGAGGCGATGGCTACACCTTC
CSAGGGDGYTF
>-|TRBJ1-1|many|TRBV3-1|14
TGTGCCAGCAGCCAAGACCAGGGATCCACTGAAGCTTTCTTT
CASSQDQGSTEAFF
>TRBD2|TRBJ2-3|many|TRBV7-9|17
TGTGCCAGCAGCTTCCCACCTTCTAGCGGGGACACAGATACGCAGTATTTT
CASSFPPSSGDTDTQYF
>-|TRBJ2-1|-|TRBV6-2/TRBV6-3|12
TGTGCCAGCAGTTACGTCAGCGTTGAGCAGTTCTTC
CASSYVSVEQFF
>-|TRBJ2-3|few|TRBV5-1|15
TGCGCCAGCAGCCCCAGCGGAGTTGACACAGATACGCAGTATTTT
CASSPSGVDTDTQYF
>TRBD1|TRBJ1-4|many|TRBV6-5|17
TGTGCCAGCAGTTACTCGAACCCGGGGACAGGGAATGAAAAACTGTTTTTT
CASSYSNPGTGNEKLFF
>TRBD1|TRBJ2-1|many|TRBV6-2/TRBV6-3|14
TGTGCCAGCACCCAGACAGGGTCTGCGAATGAGCAGTTCTTC
CASTQTGSANEQFF
>-|TRBJ2-2|many|TRBV28|18
TGTGCCAGCAGTTTAAGTAAGATTGGGGCCGCGAACACCGGGGAGCTGTTTTTT
CASSLSKIGAANTGELFF
>-|TRBJ2-2|-|TRBV7-9|16
TGTGCCAGCAGCTTACTGCGGGGAGAAGCCCCCGGGGAGCTGTTTTTT
CASSLLRGEAPGELFF
>TRBD1|TRBJ2-1|-|TRBV6-1|13
TGTGCCACCAGGACAGGGGGCTTCAATGAGCAGTTCTTC
CATRTGGFNEQFF
>-|TRBJ1-1|many|TRBV3-1|13
TGTGCCAGCAGCCAGGGAATAGATCCTGAAGCTTTCTTT
CASSQGIDPEAFF
>-|TRBJ2-7|many|TRBV6-1|14
TGTGCCAGCAAGCCAGTGCCCTTCTCCTACGAGCAGTACTTC
CASKPVPFSYEQYF
>-|TRBJ2-5|few|TRBV5-4|14
TGTGCCCCGAACGAGGGGGGGCTTAAAGAGACCCAGTACTTC
CAPNEGGLKETQYF
>TRBD2|TRBJ2-1|many|TRBV5-1|14
TGCGCCAGCAGCCCGCGACTAGCAAACAATGAGCAGTTCTTC
CASSPRLANNEQFF
>-|TRBJ2-3|many|TRBV7-2|13
TGTGCCAGCAGCCCCCACGTCACAGATACGCAGTATTTT
CASSPHVTDTQYF
>-|TRBJ2-1|few|TRBV5-1|13
TGCGCCAGCAGCTTGGCAGGTCTCGATGAGCAGTTCTTC
CASSLAGLDEQFF
>-|TRBJ2-3|many|TRBV15|18
TGTGCCACCAGCAGAGCTCCACGTGGGGTAGATAGCACAGATACGCAGTATTTT
CATSRAPRGVDSTDTQYF
>-|TRBJ2-5|-|TRBV2|12
TGTGCCAGCAGTGATGGGAGAGAGACCCAGTACTTC
CASSDGRETQYF
>-|TRBJ2-7|many|TRBV2|13
TGTGCCAGCAGCCCTACCGCACAGGGCGAGCAGTACTTC
CASSPTAQGEQYF
>-|TRBJ2-1|many|TRBV3-1|13
TGTGCCAGCAGCCGGGACGACCTCTTTGAGCAGTTCTTC
CASSRDDLFEQFF
>-|TRBJ2-7|many|TRBV20-1|14
TGCAGTGCTACCGCCCCTAAAGGTACCTACGAGCAGTACTTC
CSATAPKGTYEQYF
>-|TRBJ2-7|-|TRBV2|14
TGTGCCAGCAATGCCGGCACAGGTAACTACGAGCAGTACTTC
CASNAGTGNYEQYF
>-|TRBJ2-1|-|TRBV19|15
TGTGCCAGTAGTATTAGACCAAGCTCCTACAATGAGCAGTTCTTC
CASSIRPSSYNEQFF
>TRBD2|TRBJ2-1|-|TRBV7-2|19
TGTGCCAGCAGCTTAGCGTTGAGCCTACTAGCGGGATATGACGATGAGCAGTTCTTC
CASSLALSLLAGYDDEQFF
>TRBD2|TRBJ2-3|few|TRBV11-2|15
TGTGCCAGCAGGAGACTAGCGGGACGGAGGGATACGCAGTATTTT
CASRRLAGRRDTQYF
>-|TRBJ2-7|-|TRBV20-1|12
TGCAGTACTTACGGGGAATTACGGGAGCAGTACTTC
CSTYGELREQYF
>-|TRBJ1-2|many|TRBV6-1|13
TGTGCCAGCAGTGAAACTGAGATCTATGGCTACACCTTC
CASSETEIYGYTF
>-|TRBJ2-2|many|TRBV6-6|13
TGTGCCAGCAGTTACCAGTACGGCGGGGAGCTGTTTTTT
CASSYQYGGELFF
>-|TRBJ2-7|many|TRBV7-2|14
TGTGCCAGCAGCCCAGGGGGGTTCGCCTACGAGCAGTACTTC
CASSPGGFAYEQYF
>-|TRBJ2-1|many|TRBV11-2|14
TGTGCCAGCAGTAATAGTGGGAATCGCAATGAGCAGTTCTTC
CASSNSGNRNEQFF
>-|TRBJ1-1|-|TRBV11-2|13
TGTGCCAGCAGCTTATTTATGAACACTGAAGCTTTCTTT
CASSLFMNTEAFF
>-|TRBJ2-7|many|TRBV6-5|13
TGTGCCAGCAGTTACTCTAGGGGCTACGAGCAGTACTTC
CASSYSRGYEQYF
>-|TRBJ2-7|many|TRBV28|13
TGTCCTTTTAAACTGGGAGGATGCTACGAGCAGTACTTC
CPFKLGGCYEQYF
>-|TRBJ2-3|many|TRBV5-1|15
TGCGCCAGCAGCCTTAGCGGCACTAGCACAGATACGCAGTATTTT
CASSLSGTSTDTQYF
>-|TRBJ2-6|many|TRBV27|16
TGTGCCAGCAGTTACTTCGGGGATCCTGGGGCCAACGTCCTGACTTTC
CASSYFGDPGANVLTF
>-|TRBJ1-1|-|TRBV10-2|13
TGCGCCAGCACGGGGGCCCGGAACACTGAAGCTTTCTTT
CASTGARNTEAFF
>-|TRBJ2-1|-|TRBV7-9|15
TGTGCCACCCCCTTGGCGGGGAGCTCCTACAATGAGCAGTTCTTC
CATPLAGSSYNEQFF